This TCR beta chain comes out of a study of T cells in Graves' hyperthyroidism and ophthalmopathy (dated by TCRdb to between 2019 and 2020). Regarding the research as a whole: Peripheral blood samples were taken at the time of initial diagnosis, prior to any treatment. A discovery cohort of about 95 patients, 43 with Graves' ophthalmopathy and approximately 60 with stable Graves' hyperthyroidism, was used to find distinguishing TCR V-J signatures. Prospective prediction of ophthalmopathy was tested in an independent validation cohort of some 20 hyperthyroidism patients and some 17 patients who later progressed to ophthalmopathy. The roughly 91 discovery patients were randomly divided into training and test sets at a 7:3 ratio. In addition, the study compared T-cell repertoires in thyroid tissue and in blood from several Graves' hyperthyroidism patients. Following sampling, methimazole starting at 30 mg daily was given to hyperthyroidism patients, and high-dose intravenous methylprednisolone was given to ophthalmopathy patients. The paper describes TCR Vbeta CDR3 sequencing of some 130 peripheral blood samples, made up of 40 to 45 ophthalmopathy patients, some 80 hyperthyroidism patients and about 17 progressor patients. Paper-wide results and their limitations: In validation, the model predicted progression to ophthalmopathy with 65% to 71% sensitivity and 72% to 85% specificity, a median of 6.5 months before onset. Most expanded thyroid clonotypes (frequency above 0.001) were also detected in blood, a finding suggesting that blood repertoires may reflect thyroid immune responses. No statistical method was used to set the sample size in advance, and investigators knew the group allocation. In cross-validation, a model built on a 13 V-J signature told ophthalmopathy apart from stable hyperthyroidism with under 90% sensitivity and about 81% specificity, and in testing the same model reached 80%/75%.

Stable Graves' hyperthyroidism was defined as the absence of progression to ophthalmopathy over 18 months of follow-up. The hyperthyroidism patients were between 18 and 65 years old and newly diagnosed, with a disease duration of less than 2 months. The study excluded patients with uncontrolled infections, other autoimmune diseases, pregnancy or lactation. Diagnoses relied on clinical symptoms, serum thyroxine and TRAb, thyroid ultrasound and orbital computed tomography. PBMCs were separated from around 9.1 ml of fresh peripheral blood using Ficoll-Paque density gradient centrifugation. Total RNA was extracted with Trizol reagent, and quality was checked on an Agilent 2100 Bioanalyzer. CDR3 length: 14 amino acids, cysteine to phenylalanine. The entry retains the CDR3 DNA only, 42 bases that are in frame from base 1. V and J lose 4 bases and 4 bases, and a span of 13 bases separates them. TCR beta CDR3 regions were amplified from RNA transcripts. The first round of RT-PCR for the TCR CDR3 was performed with the HTBI primer set and the Qiagen OneStep RT-PCR kit. A second multiplex PCR round built the libraries, followed by size selection and purification. Libraries were sequenced paired-end with 100 bp reads on an Illumina HiSeq2000. The paper's data handling went like this. SOAPnuke was used to process the raw data, throwing out any read that contained adapters or uncalled bases, had a mean Phred below 15, or lacked an exact constant-primer or identifier match. COPE v1.2.5 was used to merge high-quality paired reads, and clonotypes were defined as unique nucleotide sequences. MiTCR v1.1 was used to align clonotypes to the IMGT TRBV, TRBD and TRBJ reference segments. The analysis included only V-J combinations with a frequency above 0.0001, which together covered roughly 99% of the repertoires. The TCS score was defined as the ratio of F50 (clonal expansion) to E x V (chaos), calculated using BLOSUM62-based TCRdist between CDR3 peptides within each V-J. Welch's t-statistics and random forest reduced roughly 530 V-J features to 10 to 15, which were used in a naive Bayes classifier (R e1071). Starting from the raw public reads, TCRdb applied fastp trimming at Q25, assembled clones with MiXCR and retained in-frame beta chains. Merged by CDR3 protein, the rows form single entries marked with the most common genes and DNA. Clone size and V and J calls follow TCRdb, not the original study. The table for this sample lists approximately 410,000 distinct CDR3 sequences; roughly 15% of them were counted only once. The top ten clonotypes cover 5% to 6% of the sample.

This clonotype was seen many times. The clone's antigen remains unknown. No much larger clonotype is one base removed from it; base qualities were not supplied. The specimen sequenced was blood. The receptor comes from a woman aged 18-29 years with Graves' hyperthyroidism. The chain is encoded by TRBV12-3 or TRBV12-4 joined to TRBJ2-5; the D gene cannot be named for sure. In nucleotide form, the sequence is TGTGCCAGCAGTTATCTGCCCAAGGCAGAGACCCAGTACTTC. Its translation is CASSYLPKAETQYF.